The sequence of this T cell receptor beta chain was determined in a study of CXCR3-negative and CXCR3-positive naive CD8 T cells. Overall study context: About 140 million TRB reads in total, about 1.5 +/- 0.3 million per library. Notes on the study in general: Researchers report that CXCR3-positive naive cells carry more hydrophobic TRB CDR3s than CXCR3-negative naive cells.

The CDR3 runs to 16 residues. CDR1 LNHNV and CDR2 YYDKDF come from the germline V gene (reference sequence). A few hundred thousand cells per CD8+ T cell subset were flow-sorted in triplicate. On this clonotype itself: No antigen is known for it.

The authors prepared UMI-labeled TRB cDNA libraries by 5' RACE. For each CDR3 protein, TCRdb gives one entry from its re-call of the 5' RACE reads, without DNA. This specimen shows about 41,000 distinct CDR3 sequences; the ten leading clones hold approximately 1.9%. Input material: naive CXCR3- CD8+ T cells from blood. The subset was: CD45RO-CCR7+CD27+CD95- naive CD8+ T cells lacking CXCR3 (TNR3-). The clonotype originates from a human donor in good health. Some clones in this sample may be carry-over from other donors' samples. The gene calls are TRBV15 and TRBJ2-1; TCRdb's assignment of TRBD2 cannot be checked, as there is no DNA. The CDR3 protein is CATRSSGGPNTHEQFF.